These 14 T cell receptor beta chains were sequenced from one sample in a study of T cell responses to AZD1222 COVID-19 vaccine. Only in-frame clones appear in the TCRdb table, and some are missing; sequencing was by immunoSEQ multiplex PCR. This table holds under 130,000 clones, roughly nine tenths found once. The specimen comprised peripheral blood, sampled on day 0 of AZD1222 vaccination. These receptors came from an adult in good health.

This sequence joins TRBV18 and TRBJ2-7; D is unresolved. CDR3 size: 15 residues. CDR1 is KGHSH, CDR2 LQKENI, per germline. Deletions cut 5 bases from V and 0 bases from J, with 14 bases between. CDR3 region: CASSTGEISSYEQYF. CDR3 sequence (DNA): TGTGCCAGCTCAACCGGAGAGATCAGCTCCTACGAGCAGTACTTC.

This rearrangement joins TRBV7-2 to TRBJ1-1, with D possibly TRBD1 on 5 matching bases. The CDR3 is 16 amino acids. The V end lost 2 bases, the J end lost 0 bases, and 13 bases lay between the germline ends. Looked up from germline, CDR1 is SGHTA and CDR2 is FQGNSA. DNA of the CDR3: TGTGCCAGCAGCTTACTCGGGGCCCGTATGAACACTGAAGCTTTCTTT. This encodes CASSLLGARMNTEAFF.

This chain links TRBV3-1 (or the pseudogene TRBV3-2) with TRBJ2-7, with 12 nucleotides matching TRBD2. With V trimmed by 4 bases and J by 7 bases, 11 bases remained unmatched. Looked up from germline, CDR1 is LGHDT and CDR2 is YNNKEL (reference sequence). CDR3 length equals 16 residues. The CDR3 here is CASSRRTSGTAGEQYF. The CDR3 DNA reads TGTGCCAGCAGCCGCCGGACTAGCGGGACGGCGGGTGAGCAGTACTTC.

The CDR3 coding sequence is TGTGCCAGCAGCTTAGAGAGGGGGCGGAATCAGCCCCAGCATTTT. As protein: CASSLERGRNQPQHF. This chain uses TRBV7-2 with TRBJ1-5; 7 bases line up with TRBD1. Germline trimming cut 1 base from V and 4 bases from J; bases unmatched to any gene: 4. The CDR3 extends over 15 amino acids. From germline, CDR1 is SGHTA and CDR2 FQGNSA.

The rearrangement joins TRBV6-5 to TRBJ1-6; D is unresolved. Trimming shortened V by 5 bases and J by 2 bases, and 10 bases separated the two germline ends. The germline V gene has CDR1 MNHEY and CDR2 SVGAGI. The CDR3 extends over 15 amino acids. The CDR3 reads CASSTGGAYNSPLHF. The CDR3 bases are TGTGCCAGCAGTACCGGTGGAGCCTATAATTCACCCCTCCACTTT.

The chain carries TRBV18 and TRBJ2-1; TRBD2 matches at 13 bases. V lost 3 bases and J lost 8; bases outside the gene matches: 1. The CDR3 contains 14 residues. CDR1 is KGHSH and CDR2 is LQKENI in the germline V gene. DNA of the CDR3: TGTGCCAGCTCACCGACTAGCGGGAGGTATGAGCAGTTCTTC. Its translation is CASSPTSGRYEQFF.

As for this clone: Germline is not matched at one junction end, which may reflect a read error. CDR3 DNA: TGTGCCTGGAATGGTCAGGGGGCGGGTTACCCACCGGCGGACTTC. Amino acids: CAWNGQGAGYPPADF. J is TRBJ2-5 and V is TRBV30; 8 bases align to TRBD1. The CDR3 has 15 amino acids. Germline V gene lookup returns CDR1 GTSNPN and CDR2 SVGIG (reference sequence).

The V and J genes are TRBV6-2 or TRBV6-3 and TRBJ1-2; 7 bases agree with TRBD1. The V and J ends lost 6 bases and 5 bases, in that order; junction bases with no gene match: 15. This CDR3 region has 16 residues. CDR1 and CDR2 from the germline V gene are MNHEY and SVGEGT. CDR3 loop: CASSRYADRKAYGYTF. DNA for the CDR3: TGTGCCAGCAGCCGATACGCGGACAGGAAAGCATATGGCTACACCTTC.

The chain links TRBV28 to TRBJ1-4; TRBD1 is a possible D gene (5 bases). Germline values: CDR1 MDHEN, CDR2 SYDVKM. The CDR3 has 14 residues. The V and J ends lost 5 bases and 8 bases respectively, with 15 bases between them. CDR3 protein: CASSPGTSREKLFF. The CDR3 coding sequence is TGTGCCAGCAGTCCCGGGACCTCAAGGGAAAAACTGTTTTTT.

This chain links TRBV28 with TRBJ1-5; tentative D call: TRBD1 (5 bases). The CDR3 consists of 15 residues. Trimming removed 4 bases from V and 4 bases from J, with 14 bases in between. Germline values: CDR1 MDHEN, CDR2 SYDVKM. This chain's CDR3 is CASSSYSRGNQPQHF. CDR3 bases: TGTGCCAGCAGTTCATATTCACGGGGGAATCAGCCCCAGCATTTT.

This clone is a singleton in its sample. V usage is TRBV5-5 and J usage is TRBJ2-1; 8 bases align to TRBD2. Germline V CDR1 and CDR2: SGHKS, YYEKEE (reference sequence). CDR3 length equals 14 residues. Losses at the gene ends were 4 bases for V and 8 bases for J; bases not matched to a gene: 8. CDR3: CASSRGLGGDEQFF. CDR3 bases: TGTGCCAGCAGCCGGGGACTAGGCGGCGATGAGCAGTTCTTC.

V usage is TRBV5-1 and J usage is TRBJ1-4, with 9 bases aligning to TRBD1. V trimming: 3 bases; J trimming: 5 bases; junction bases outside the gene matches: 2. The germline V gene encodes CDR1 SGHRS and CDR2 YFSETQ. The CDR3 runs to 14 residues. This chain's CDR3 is CASSSGTGNEKLFF. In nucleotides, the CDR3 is TGCGCCAGCAGCTCCGGGACAGGGAATGAAAAACTGTTTTTT.

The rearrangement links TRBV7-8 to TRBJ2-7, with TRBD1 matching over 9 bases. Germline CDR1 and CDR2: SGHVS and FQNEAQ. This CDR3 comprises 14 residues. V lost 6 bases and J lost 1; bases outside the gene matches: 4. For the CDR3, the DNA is TGTGCCAGCAGATCCGGGACAGGGTCCTACGAGCAGTACTTC. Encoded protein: CASRSGTGSYEQYF.

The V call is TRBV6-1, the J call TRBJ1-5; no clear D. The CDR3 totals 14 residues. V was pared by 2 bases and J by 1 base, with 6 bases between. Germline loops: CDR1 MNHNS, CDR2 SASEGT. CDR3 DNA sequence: TGTGCCAGCAGTGAACTCTTAAGCAATCAGCCCCAGCATTTT. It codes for CASSELLSNQPQHF.